Presented here are 15 T cell receptor beta chains from one specimen sequenced in a study of blood T cells in healthy people across ages. It was with a sample-barcoded 5' primer and a J-beta primer mix that a second PCR of roughly 7 to 12 cycles was run. MiXCR was run by TCRdb on the 5' RACE reads, yielding one entry per CDR3 protein. The sample yields 800,000 or so distinct CDR3 sequences, around 25% seen once. The same sample was also studied in work on T cells of mothers and their children.

Material: blood. The receptors were gathered from a boy younger than 18 in good health.

As regards this clonotype: A junction end diverges from the germline sequence, so it may reflect a read error. The chain combines TRBV12-3 or TRBV12-4 with TRBJ1-2; TRBD1 matches 8 bases. The length of the CDR3 is 15 residues. This chain's CDR3 is CASSAGGQGAYGCTF. In nucleotides, the CDR3 is TGTGCCAGCAGCGCCGGGGGGCAGGGGGCTTATGGCTGCACCTTC.

This clonotype was seen more than once but under ten times. The rearrangement uses TRBV7-2 and TRBJ2-5, with D unresolved. This CDR3 spans 15 amino acids. Germline loops: CDR1 SGHTA, CDR2 FQGNSA. Between the trimmed V and J ends, which lost 2 bases and 4 bases, there was a span of 14 bases. The CDR3 spells CASSLTDLRPETQYF. CDR3 sequence (DNA): TGTGCCAGCAGCTTAACAGACTTGCGGCCAGAGACCCAGTACTTC. The full variable domain, rest sourced from reference TRBV7-2 and TRBJ2-5, is GAGVSQSPSNKVTEKGKDVELRCDPISGHTALYWYRQSLGQGLEFLIYFQGNSAPDKSGLPSDRFSAERTGGSVSTLTIQRTQQEDSAVYLCASSLTDLRPETQYFGPGTRLLVL.

In this sample, this clonotype turned up a few times. V usage is TRBV29-1 and J usage is TRBJ1-2; no clear D. V was trimmed by 2 bases and J by 7 bases, leaving 20 bases between them. This CDR3 has 15 amino acids. Germline V gene sequence: CDR1 SQVTM, CDR2 ANQGSEA. CDR3 nucleotide sequence: TGCAGCGTTGAACGCCCCTTTGACGACGGACCTGGCTACACCTTC. As protein: CSVERPFDDGPGYTF.

This clonotype was picked up a small number of times. The rearrangement uses TRBV12-3 or TRBV12-4 and TRBJ2-7; D ambiguous. The V end lost 2 bases, the J end lost 5 bases, and 7 bases lay between the germline ends. CDR3 length: 12 amino acids. The CDR3 nucleotides are TGTGCCAGCAGTTTATTGCGTGACGAGCAGTACTTC. Protein: CASSLLRDEQYF.

This sequence joins TRBV20-1 and TRBJ2-5, with TRBD2 matching over 7 bases. Looked up from germline, CDR1 is DFQATT and CDR2 is SNEGSKA (reference sequence). CDR3 size: 16 residues. Losses at the gene ends were 4 bases for V and 0 bases for J; bases not matched to a gene: 11. The CDR3 DNA reads TGCAGTGCTACCGGGACTACCGCGGCGTACCAAGAGACCCAGTACTTC. It is translated as CSATGTTAAYQETQYF.

The chain employs TRBV29-1 and TRBJ2-3; 7 bases are a match to TRBD2. Germline V gene sequence: CDR1 SQVTM, CDR2 ANQGSEA. This CDR3 region has 14 residues. Trimming removed 4 bases from V and 5 bases from J; junction bases left unmatched: 9. This CDR3 is CSVGLREKEDTQYF. CDR3 DNA sequence: TGCAGCGTTGGGTTGCGGGAGAAGGAAGATACGCAGTATTTT.

V usage is TRBV9 and J usage is TRBJ2-5; possibly TRBD1 for D (7 bases). Near its end, the DNA agrees better with TRBJ2-7, so the J call may be wrong. Germline V CDR1 and CDR2: SGDLS, YYNGEE. This CDR3 contains 15 residues. CDR3 protein: CASSVAGDRRYEQYF. In DNA form, the CDR3 reads TGTGCCAGCAGCGTAGCGGGGGACAGACGCTACGAGCAGTACTTC.

This rearrangement joins TRBV28 to TRBJ2-3; no definite D call. This CDR3 comprises 15 residues. Germline assignment: CDR1 MDHEN and CDR2 SYDVKM. The V end lost 1 base, the J end lost 5 bases, and 13 bases lay between the germline ends. As DNA, the CDR3 is TGTGCCAGCAGTTTATTGCGGTTAGTGGTAGATACGCAGTATTTT. This encodes CASSLLRLVVDTQYF.

The chain recombines TRBV18 with TRBJ2-5; D gene ambiguous. The J call is in doubt because the DNA end fits TRBJ2-1 better. The germline gives CDR1 KGHSH, CDR2 LQKENI. The CDR3 consists of 16 residues. The CDR3 protein is CASSPNVTRRNDEQFF. CDR3 DNA sequence: TGTGCCAGCTCACCAAATGTGACCCGAAGGAATGATGAGCAGTTCTTC.

A few counts support this clonotype. This chain links TRBV20-1 with TRBJ2-7, with 9 bases identical to TRBD1. The CDR3 sequence is 13 residues long. Germline CDR1 is DFQATT and CDR2 is SNEGSKA (reference sequence). V was clipped by 4 bases and J by 5 bases; unmatched bases: 6. The DNA of the CDR3 is TGCAGTGCTATTAGGGACAGGGTCAACGAGCAGTACTTC. Protein: CSAIRDRVNEQYF.

This clonotype was counted between two and nine times. The rearrangement uses TRBV9 and TRBJ2-7; D not resolved. This CDR3 has 15 residues. V lost 0 bases and J lost 0, with 10 bases in between. Germline V gene lookup returns CDR1 SGDLS and CDR2 YYNGEE. The CDR3 reads CASSVGSGRSYEQYF. The DNA of the CDR3 is TGTGCCAGCAGCGTAGGGTCAGGACGCTCCTACGAGCAGTACTTC.

This clonotype occurred a few times. The chain links TRBV29-1 to TRBJ2-7; D unresolved. Per the germline V gene, CDR1 is SQVTM and CDR2 is ANQGSEA. This CDR3 has 10 residues. Trimming shortened V by 7 bases and J by 5 bases, and 9 bases separated the two germline ends. CDR3 nucleotide sequence: TGCAGCGCCGCGCACGACGAGCAGTACTTC. As protein: CSAAHDEQYF.

This clonotype was seen more than once but under ten times. The CDR3 bases are TGTGCCAGCAGCTTAGGTCGGACAGGGAAAGAGACCCAGTACTTC. Encoded protein: CASSLGRTGKETQYF. The chain recombines TRBV11-2 with TRBJ2-5; 8 bases align to TRBD1. This CDR3 contains 15 residues. From germline, CDR1 is SGHAT and CDR2 FQNNGV. V lost 1 base to trimming and J lost 3 bases; unmatched junction nucleotides: 4.

Comments on this clonotype: Germline is not matched at one junction end, which may reflect a read error. The rearrangement links TRBV6-5 to TRBJ2-2; 10 bases fit TRBD2. CDR1 and CDR2 from the germline V gene are MNHEY and SVGAGI. This CDR3 region has 17 residues. CDR3 protein: CASSYWAAGGPNGELSF. DNA for the CDR3: TGTGCCAGCAGTTATTGGGCAGCGGGGGGGCCCAACGGGGAGCTGTCTTTT.

The chain carries TRBV20-1 and TRBJ2-5; 7 nucleotides align to TRBD1. Germline V gene lookup returns CDR1 DFQATT and CDR2 SNEGSKA (reference sequence). CDR3 length: 13 residues. The ends lost 3 bases at V and 5 bases at J; junction bases unmatched: 6. CDR3 residues: CSASQGVQETQYF. The CDR3 region has the DNA TGCAGTGCTAGTCAGGGGGTTCAGGAGACCCAGTACTTC.